This T cell receptor beta chain was recorded in a study of blood T cell repertoires in COVID-19. Study summary: Samples of COVID-19 (acute and convalescent) were obtained from the United States, Italy and Spain. Sample material is recorded as cDNA or gDNA derived from T cells, B-cell-depleted T cells, or PBMCs.

Trimming removed 10 bases at V and 1 base at J, with 16 bases between. CDR3 length equals 15 residues. CDR1 and CDR2 from the germline V gene are SGHAT and FQDESV (reference sequence). In the authors' methods: Estimates of nucleated cell counts were drawn from the amplification of reference gene primers. Assay: immunoSEQ multiplex PCR; the TCRdb copy retains only in-frame clones and omits some. V and J calls and clone size come straight from that table; D and trimming were deduced from the DNA. Altogether about 160,000 clones are present, 80% to 90% being singletons, with the ten largest covering over 3.5%. This clone occurred a few times.

The sequence came from a woman aged 60-75 years who had recovered from COVID-19. Sequencing was done on a sample of peripheral blood. The rearrangement links TRBV11-1 to TRBJ2-2; possibly TRBD2 for D (5 bases). Written as DNA, the CDR3 is TGTGCCACCTTCCGGACGGGATTGAACACCGGGGAGCTGTTTTTT. It specifies CATFRTGLNTGELFF.